The clone carrying this T cell receptor (beta chain) was picked up a small number of times. What it recognizes is unknown. The junction and the germline gene differ at one end; a read error may be behind it. CDR3 size: 14 residues. Germline CDR1 SGHTS, CDR2 YDEGEE. TCRdb independently ran MiXCR on the 5' RACE reads; one entry per CDR3 protein. The table includes fewer than 450,000 distinct CDR3 sequences, roughly 8% detected once. The data were taken from a study of T cells after yellow fever vaccination. Study-wide background: Preparation of the low-cell-number fractions used SMART-Seq v4 Ultra Low Input.

Whole-study results and caveats: Most clones from primary vaccination were detected again post-booster (roughly 95% CD4, approximately 90% CD8). There was a possibility that FACS-sorted repertoires contained abundant clonotypes contaminating from the bulk population.

The clonotype originates from a man younger than 30 who received the YFV17D yellow fever vaccine. This sequence joins TRBV5-8 and TRBJ2-1; D not certain. The sequenced sample was PBMCs, obtained 45 days after the first yellow fever vaccination. The CDR3 spells CAISPGLRHNEQFF. CDR3 DNA: TGTGCCATCAGCCCCGGGCTACGGCACAATGAGCAGTTCTTC. The entire variable domain, with the rest obtained from reference TRBV5-8 and TRBJ2-1, is as follows: EAGVTQSPTHLIKTRGQQATLRCSPISGHTSVYWYQQALGLGLQFLLWYDEGEERNRGNFPPRFSGRQFPNYSSELNVNALELEDSALYLCAISPGLRHNEQFFGPGTRLTVL.